The present entry profiles one T cell receptor (beta chain) with its context. Its antigen is still unknown. TCR beta libraries were prepared from cDNA with unique molecular identifiers. Each sample of roughly 0.9 to 11 million input T cells yielded roughly 0.5 million cDNA molecules, so each molecule approximated one T cell. TCRdb fed the PCR reads into MiXCR, producing one record per CDR3 protein. The sample has 350,000 to 500,000 distinct CDR3 sequences, approximately 38% seen once; the top ten hold about 8%. This record comes from a study of post-analysis software for immune sequencing data. Overall study findings and caveats: Relative to controls, patients had 5 or 6 TRBV segments at higher frequency, with TRBV5-6, TRBV5-1 and TRBV20-1 among these. There was significantly lower normalized Chao1 diversity in multiple sclerosis patients than in controls.

The trim removed 0 bases at V and 0 bases at J, leaving 8 bases unmatched. Germline V gene data show CDR1 as MNHEY and CDR2 as SVGEGT. The CDR3 loop spans 19 amino acids. The rearrangement uses TRBV6-2 or TRBV6-3 and TRBJ1-6, with 7 bases that match TRBD1. The TCR sequence derives from a girl aged 2 to 10 with multiple sclerosis. What was sequenced was blood. CDR3 in DNA: TGTGCCAGCAGTTACTCAGCGGGACAGCGGAGCTCCTATAATTCACCCCTCCACTTT. The encoded protein is CASSYSAGQRSSYNSPLHF.